These 23 T cell receptor beta chains were sequenced from one sample in a study of T cells after yellow fever vaccination. One entry per CDR3 protein, called by TCRdb with MiXCR from the 5' RACE reads. The data contain 95,000 to 150,000 distinct CDR3 sequences, approximately 14% of them seen just once; the ten biggest clones take up roughly 47%. The sample consisted of CD8+ T cells sorted from PBMCs, taken 5 days after the yellow fever booster vaccination. Receptors originate from a man between 18 and 35 years old who received the YFV17D yellow fever vaccine.

This clonotype was picked up a small number of times. V and J are TRBV25-1 and TRBJ1-1; maybe TRBD1 (5 bases). The CDR3 contains 15 residues. Germline CDR1 MGHDK, CDR2 SYGVNS. Trimming left V 3 bases short and J 5 bases short, with 16 bases between. CDR3 sequence reads: CASSEAVGVGTEAFF. CDR3 DNA: TGTGCCAGCAGTGAGGCCGTGGGGGTTGGTACTGAAGCTTTCTTT.

This clonotype was found once. The chain carries TRBV5-6 and TRBJ2-6, with a tentative D call TRBD1 (5 bases). The V gene lost 0 bases and the J gene lost 0 bases, with 13 bases spanning the gap. From germline, CDR1 is SGHDT and CDR2 YYEEEE. CDR3 length: 18 residues. The chain's CDR3 is CASSLVVGVDSGANVLTF. DNA of the CDR3: TGTGCCAGCAGCTTGGTGGTAGGGGTGGACTCTGGGGCCAACGTCCTGACTTTC.

This clonotype appeared a few times. The chain is built from TRBV27 and TRBJ1-5; unclear D gene. The V gene lost 3 bases and the J gene lost 0 bases, with 9 bases spanning the gap. Per germline, CDR1 MNHEY and CDR2 SMNVEV (reference sequence). The CDR3 runs to 15 residues. The CDR3 reads CASSLRPDSNQPQHF. The CDR3 coding sequence is TGTGCCAGCAGTTTGCGGCCCGATAGCAATCAGCCCCAGCATTTT.

The chain recombines TRBV11-2 with TRBJ1-1; TRBD1 matches 7 bases. This CDR3 is 14 amino acids long. With V trimmed by 5 bases and J by 3 bases, 6 bases remained unmatched. CDR1 is SGHAT, CDR2 FQNNGV, per germline. The DNA of the CDR3 is TGTGCCAGCAGCCCCGGGACAGTCTACACTGAAGCTTTCTTT. Translated: CASSPGTVYTEAFF.

The rearrangement uses TRBV11-3 and TRBJ2-2; D unclear. The CDR3 is 16 residues long. Trimming took 0 bases from V and 8 from J, leaving 16 bases between them. Per the germline V gene, CDR1 is SGHNT and CDR2 is YENEEA. CDR3: CASSLDSAGPMGELFF. As DNA, the CDR3 is TGTGCCAGCAGCTTAGATTCGGCAGGACCGATGGGGGAGCTGTTTTTT.

This clonotype has only a few counts. The genes are TRBV28 and TRBJ1-6; no clear D. V lost 6 bases and J lost 11, with 11 bases in between. This CDR3 spans 12 amino acids. CDR1 is MDHEN and CDR2 is SYDVKM in the germline V gene. The CDR3 region is CASRPGRAPLHF. CDR3 sequence (DNA): TGTGCCAGCAGACCAGGACGGGCACCCCTCCACTTT.

This rearrangement joins TRBV4-3 to TRBJ2-7; 7 nucleotides align to TRBD1. The CDR3 has 14 amino acids. CDR1 and CDR2 from the germline V gene are LGHNA and YSLEER. J gave up 4 bases and V 3 bases, and 6 bases lay outside the gene matches. The CDR3 protein is CASSQGQQLYEQYF. CDR3 bases: TGCGCCAGCAGCCAGGGACAGCAACTTTACGAGCAGTACTTC.

The CDR3 spells CASSQDDSYEQYF. CDR3 coding DNA: TGCGCCAGCAGCCAAGATGACAGCTACGAGCAGTACTTC. V gene TRBV4-1 combines with J gene TRBJ2-7; a weak D match, TRBD1 (5 bases). CDR1 is MGHRA, CDR2 YSYEKL, per germline. The CDR3 is 13 amino acids. V was cut by 0 bases and J by 3 bases, with 6 bases left in between.

This clonotype showed up just a few times. The J gene is TRBJ1-1, the V gene TRBV6-5; the match to TRBD1 covers 7 bases. J gave up 6 bases and V 6 bases, and 13 bases lay outside the gene matches. The germline CDR1 and CDR2 sequences are MNHEY and SVGAGI. This CDR3 is 15 amino acids long. The CDR3 is CASSLAGGSVPEAFF. The CDR3 nucleotides read TGTGCCAGCAGCCTCGCAGGGGGGTCCGTCCCTGAAGCTTTCTTT.

This clonotype has only a few counts. The chain links TRBV20-1 to TRBJ2-6; D is uncertain. The ends were cut back, 5 bases at V and 0 bases at J, with 11 bases in the middle. CDR3 length equals 15 residues. CDR1 DFQATT and CDR2 SNEGSKA come from the germline V gene (reference sequence). CDR3 in amino acids: CSALPLSSGANVLTF. The DNA for the CDR3 is TGCAGTGCTCTACCGTTGAGCTCTGGGGCCAACGTCCTGACTTTC.

V gene TRBV6-5 combines with J gene TRBJ1-2; maybe TRBD1 (5 bases). The CDR3 is 16 residues long. Per the germline V gene, CDR1 is MNHEY and CDR2 is SVGAGI. V was shortened by 6 bases and J by 0 bases, with 17 bases between the two germline ends. CDR3 coding DNA: TGTGCCAGCAGCCATACCGACGGGGACGCTAACTATGGCTACACCTTC. This gives the protein CASSHTDGDANYGYTF.

The chain carries TRBV11-2 and TRBJ2-5; D unclear. Trimming left V 0 bases short and J 3 bases short, with 11 bases between. There are 15 residues in the CDR3. CDR1 is SGHAT, CDR2 FQNNGV, per germline. In nucleotides, the CDR3 is TGTGCCAGCAGCTTAGAGCCAGAACGGGAAGAGACCCAGTACTTC. Protein sequence: CASSLEPEREETQYF.

This clonotype was detected only a few times. The V gene is TRBV5-1, the J gene TRBJ1-1; D uncertain. V lost 1 base, J lost 4 bases, and 11 bases lay in between. Germline-derived CDR1 and CDR2 are SGHRS and YFSETQ. The CDR3 covers 14 residues. This CDR3 reads CASSLMGAGTEAFF. DNA for the CDR3: TGCGCCAGCAGCTTGATGGGTGCTGGCACTGAAGCTTTCTTT. Looking up the rest from reference TRBV5-1 and TRBJ1-1 gives the full variable domain: KAGVTQTPRYLIKTRGQQVTLSCSPISGHRSVSWYQQTPGQGLQFLFEYFSETQRNKGNFPGRFSGRQFSNSRSEMNVSTLELGDSALYLCASSLMGAGTEAFFGQGTRLTVV.

Only a few counts were recorded for this clonotype. The chain is built from TRBV4-1 and TRBJ2-4; no clear D gene. The CDR3 is 14 residues long. V was shortened by 4 bases and J by 3 bases, with 10 bases between the two germline ends. Germline V gene sequence: CDR1 MGHRA, CDR2 YSYEKL. As DNA, the CDR3 is TGCGCCAGCAGCCTCGGCTGGGGCAAAAACATTCAGTACTTC. Translating it yields CASSLGWGKNIQYF.

This clonotype occurred many times. This chain links TRBV12-3 or TRBV12-4 with TRBJ2-2; 9 nucleotides line up with TRBD1. After removal of 6 bases from V and 5 bases from J, the junction contained 7 bases not matched to a gene. This CDR3 region has 15 residues. CDR3 nucleotide sequence: TGTGCCAGCAGCCTCCGGGACAGGGTGACCGGGGAGCTGTTTTTT. This codes for CASSLRDRVTGELFF.

CDR3 region: CASSPWTSGYQETQYF. The CDR3 nucleotides are TGTGCCAGCTCACCGTGGACTAGCGGATACCAAGAGACCCAGTACTTC. This rearrangement joins TRBV18 to TRBJ2-5; 10 bases fit TRBD2. Per germline, CDR1 KGHSH and CDR2 LQKENI. This CDR3 has 16 residues. The V segment lost 3 bases and the J segment 0 bases; nucleotides outside the gene matches: 4.

The chain employs TRBV12-3 or TRBV12-4 and TRBJ2-4; D gene uncertain. V lost 1 base, J lost 0 bases, and 1 base lay in between. This CDR3 contains 13 residues. The CDR3 bases are TGTGCCAGCAGTTTAGTAGCCAAAAACATTCAGTACTTC. Translating it yields CASSLVAKNIQYF.

This clonotype was recorded a few times. V and J are TRBV12-3 or TRBV12-4 and TRBJ2-3; TRBD1 aligns across 9 bases. V was clipped by 6 bases and J by 3 bases; unmatched bases: 7. CDR3 length equals 15 residues. DNA for the CDR3: TGTGCCAGCAGCTCGGACAGGGGTGGAACAGATACGCAGTATTTT. It yields the protein CASSSDRGGTDTQYF.

The J gene is TRBJ1-2, the V gene TRBV9; 9 nucleotides agree with TRBD1. The CDR3 has 15 amino acids. V lost 4 bases, J lost 4 bases, and 8 bases stayed unmatched. Germline CDR1 is SGDLS and CDR2 is YYNGEE. DNA of the CDR3: TGTGCCAGCAGCCCGGAGGGACAGGGTGGCTATGGCTACACCTTC. It translates to CASSPEGQGGYGYTF.

In this sample, this clonotype turned up a few times. The chain joins TRBV7-3 to TRBJ2-1; 9 bases are a match to TRBD2. The CDR3 contains 18 residues. Germline CDR1 is SGHTA and CDR2 is FQGTGA. The trim removed 2 bases at V and 3 bases at J, leaving 11 bases unmatched. As DNA, the CDR3 is TGTGCCAGCAGCTTATATGGGGGGCTAGCGGGGCGCTACAATGAGCAGTTCTTC. Its protein product is CASSLYGGLAGRYNEQFF.

The rearrangement uses TRBV4-3 and TRBJ1-2, with D unresolved. This CDR3 contains 14 residues. The V gene lost 0 bases and the J gene lost 3 bases, with 8 bases spanning the gap. Germline V gene sequence: CDR1 LGHNA, CDR2 YSLEER. Here the CDR3 reads CASSQDSTDYGYTF. The CDR3 DNA reads as TGCGCCAGCAGCCAAGATTCCACGGACTATGGCTACACCTTC.

The sample holds a few counts of this clonotype. The chain joins TRBV7-2 to TRBJ1-1; D is uncertain. This CDR3 has 15 residues. V lost 1 base to trimming and J lost 2 bases, with 11 bases between them. Germline V gene sequence: CDR1 SGHTA, CDR2 FQGNSA. The DNA of the CDR3 is TGTGCCAGCAGCTTAGGGCTTTCGGGAAACACTGAAGCTTTCTTT. It yields the protein CASSLGLSGNTEAFF.

This rearrangement joins TRBV15 to TRBJ2-1, with D possibly matching TRBD2 (8 bases). Germline V gene sequence: CDR1 LNHNV, CDR2 YYDKDF (reference sequence). The ends were cut back, 3 bases at V and 2 bases at J, with 11 bases in the middle. The CDR3 runs 15 residues. The CDR3 DNA is TGTGCCACCAGCAGCGGGAGGGGGCCCTACAATGAGCAGTTCTTC. This sequence encodes CATSSGRGPYNEQFF.